A single sample is the source of the 21 T cell receptor beta chains below, sequenced in a study of cytomegalovirus exposure and HLA in healthy donors. The PCR used 60 Vbeta and 13 Jbeta primers. Sequenced by immunoSEQ multiplex PCR; TCRdb stores in-frame clones only, minus some. The table lists around 100,000 clones, 70% to 85% of them singletons. The material sequenced was PBMCs. These receptors came from a woman in her late teens or twenties in good health and CMV-seronegative.

The V and J genes are TRBV20-1 and TRBJ2-7, with D uncertain. Trimming removed 3 bases from V and 6 bases from J, with 6 bases in between. CDR1 is DFQATT, CDR2 SNEGSKA, per germline (reference sequence). The CDR3 has 10 residues. Here the CDR3 reads CSARAAEQYF. CDR3 bases: TGCAGTGCTAGGGCGGCCGAGCAGTACTTC.

The chain joins TRBV2 to TRBJ2-5; TRBD2 matches at 14 bases. V was pared by 8 bases and J by 4 bases, with 6 bases of the junction left unmatched. CDR3 length: 15 residues. Per the germline V gene, CDR1 is SNHLY and CDR2 is FYNNEI. CDR3 loop: CASGGLAGERETQYF. The CDR3 coding sequence is TGTGCCAGCGGGGGACTAGCGGGAGAGAGAGAGACCCAGTACTTC.

This clone occurred a few times. This chain links TRBV4-1 with TRBJ2-6; 9 nucleotides line up with TRBD1. V lost 1 base and J lost 4; bases outside the gene matches: 2. Looked up from germline, CDR1 is MGHRA and CDR2 is YSYEKL. The CDR3 has 16 residues. CDR3: CASSQGQGGGANVLTF. In DNA form, the CDR3 reads TGCGCCAGCAGCCAAGGACAGGGGGGCGGGGCCAACGTCCTGACTTTC.

The rearrangement links TRBV7-2 to TRBJ2-2, with 13 bases fitting TRBD2. Germline CDR1 and CDR2: SGHTA and FQGNSA. V lost 4 bases and J lost 3; bases outside the gene matches: 5. The CDR3 is 17 residues long. This chain's CDR3 is CASSSGLAGTYTGELFF. The CDR3 coding sequence is TGTGCCAGCAGCTCGGGACTAGCGGGGACCTACACCGGGGAGCTGTTTTTT.

The chain uses TRBV7-6 and TRBJ1-6, with TRBD1 matching over 7 bases. V was clipped by 4 bases and J by 0 bases; unmatched bases: 0. The CDR3 totals 15 residues. In germline, CDR1 is SGHVS, CDR2 FNYEAQ. This chain's CDR3 is CASSSGGSYNSPLHF. CDR3 nucleotide sequence: TGTGCCAGCAGCTCAGGGGGCTCCTATAATTCACCCCTCCACTTT. The full variable domain, its missing parts supplied by reference TRBV7-6 and TRBJ1-6, is GAGVSQSPRYKVTKRGQDVALRCDPISGHVSLYWYRQALGQGPEFLTYFNYEAQQDKSGLPNDRFSAERPEGSISTLTIQRTEQRDSAMYRCASSSGGSYNSPLHFGNGTRLTVT.

A word on this clone: One end of the junction does not line up with germline, which may come from a read error. V usage is TRBV7-9 and J usage is TRBJ2-1, with 10 bases identical to TRBD1. This CDR3 has 16 residues. In germline, CDR1 is SEHNR, CDR2 FQNEAQ (reference sequence). The CDR3 DNA reads as TGTGCCAGCAGCGTAGCCCCGGGACAGGGGCGCAATGAGCAGTTCTTC. It specifies CASSVAPGQGRNEQFF.

A remark on this clone: A read error may account for a junction end that differs from germline. The chain recombines TRBV2 with TRBJ1-2; D not resolved. This CDR3 contains 12 residues. Germline CDR1 SNHLY, CDR2 FYNNEI. CDR3 protein: CASRREVYAYTF. The CDR3 DNA is TGTGCCAGCAGGCGGGAGGTCTATGCCTACACCTTC.

CDR3: CASTSGGGSSGNTIYF. CDR3 in DNA: TGTGCCAGCACCTCCGGGGGGGGTAGCTCTGGAAACACCATATATTTT. This chain uses TRBV28 with TRBJ1-3; D is possibly TRBD1 (5 bases). In germline, CDR1 is MDHEN, CDR2 SYDVKM. With 7 bases removed from V and 0 bases from J, the gap between germline ends came to 16 bases. The CDR3 covers 16 residues.

This rearrangement joins TRBV18 to TRBJ2-5; no reliable D call. Germline CDR1 is KGHSH and CDR2 is LQKENI. Trimming left V 5 bases short and J 5 bases short, with 6 bases between. CDR3 length equals 11 residues. The CDR3 sequence: CASSASETQYF. The DNA for the CDR3 is TGTGCCAGCTCAGCGTCTGAGACCCAGTACTTC. The full variable domain, rest sourced from reference TRBV18 and TRBJ2-5, is NAGVMQNPRHLVRRRGQEARLRCSPMKGHSHVYWYRQLPEEGLKFMVYLQKENIIDESGMPKERFSAEFPKEGPSILRIQQVVRGDSAAYFCASSASETQYFGPGTRLLVL.

The chain combines TRBV18 with TRBJ2-1; TRBD1 aligns across 7 bases. Germline-derived CDR1 and CDR2 are KGHSH and LQKENI. V lost 6 bases and J lost 3; bases outside the gene matches: 5. This CDR3 is built from 14 residues. CDR3: CASSPGTDYNEQFF. The DNA of the CDR3 is TGTGCCAGCTCGCCCGGGACAGACTACAATGAGCAGTTCTTC.

This sequence joins TRBV4-1 and TRBJ1-1; D uncertain. Trimming stripped 1 base from V and 8 bases from J, with 8 bases between. Germline CDR1 and CDR2: MGHRA and YSYEKL. CDR3 size: 12 residues. CDR3 in DNA: TGCGCCAGCAGCCAAGTCCACGGGGAAGCTTTCTTT. Translated: CASSQVHGEAFF.

The chain joins TRBV5-4 to TRBJ1-3; D gene ambiguous. The CDR3 has 14 residues. Trimming pared 5 bases from V and 0 bases from J, leaving 9 bases between. Germline CDR1 reads SGHNT; CDR2 reads YYREEE (reference sequence). In nucleotides, the CDR3 is TGTGCCAGCAGACTAGTATTCTCTGGAAACACCATATATTTT. This codes for CASRLVFSGNTIYF. Drawing the rest from reference TRBV5-4 and TRBJ1-3, the complete variable domain is ETGVTQSPTHLIKTRGQQVTLRCSSQSGHNTVSWYQQALGQGPQFIFQYYREEENGRGNFPPRFSGLQFPNYSSELNVNALELDDSALYLCASRLVFSGNTIYFGEGSWLTVV.

V and J are TRBV2 and TRBJ1-5, with D possibly being TRBD1 (6 bases). This CDR3 has 13 amino acids. Germline V lookup: CDR1 SNHLY, CDR2 FYNNEI. V was trimmed by 9 bases and J by 3 bases, leaving 12 bases between them. The chain's CDR3 is CASGQYINQPQHF. Here the CDR3 DNA reads TGTGCCAGTGGACAGTATATCAATCAGCCCCAGCATTTT.

The gene calls are TRBV7-9 and TRBJ2-2; 8 nucleotides match TRBD1. V gave up 4 bases and J gave up 5 bases; unmatched junction bases: 6. The CDR3 sequence is 15 residues long. Germline CDR1 reads SEHNR; CDR2 reads FQNEAQ (reference sequence). The CDR3 loop reads CASSSSGGSTGELFF. The CDR3 bases are TGTGCCAGCAGCTCATCAGGGGGCTCAACCGGGGAGCTGTTTTTT.

The rearrangement joins TRBV18 to TRBJ2-2, with a tentative D call TRBD2 (6 bases). The CDR3 sequence is 14 residues long. Germline CDR1 reads KGHSH; CDR2 reads LQKENI. V was trimmed by 8 bases and J by 1 base, leaving 11 bases between them. The CDR3 reads CASRDLRNTGELFF. CDR3 nucleotide sequence: TGTGCCAGCAGGGACTTAAGGAACACCGGGGAGCTGTTTTTT.

This chain joins TRBV18 and TRBJ1-1, with TRBD1 matching over 7 bases. Losses at the gene ends were 5 bases for V and 7 bases for J; bases not matched to a gene: 13. Germline V gives CDR1 KGHSH, CDR2 LQKENI. This CDR3 has 15 amino acids. CDR3 bases: TGTGCCAGCTCAACAGGGAACAGGGGTTCTATTGAAGCTTTCTTT. Translation: CASSTGNRGSIEAFF.

This chain joins TRBV27 and TRBJ2-7, with a possible D match to TRBD2 (5 bases). CDR3 length equals 14 residues. Deletions cut 2 bases from V and 2 bases from J, with 10 bases between. The germline gives CDR1 MNHEY, CDR2 SMNVEV (reference sequence). CDR3 region: CASSLAGPTYEQYF. The CDR3 nucleotides read TGTGCCAGCAGTTTAGCGGGCCCTACCTACGAGCAGTACTTC.

The chain combines TRBV5-4 with TRBJ2-1, with 9 bases aligning to TRBD2. Germline lookup yields CDR1 SGHNT and CDR2 YYREEE (reference sequence). The V gene end was trimmed by 0 bases and the J gene end by 0 bases; junction bases not matched to a gene: 7. The CDR3 length is 18 residues. CDR3 in DNA: TGTGCCAGCAGCTTGGGTCTCTTACTAGCGGGCTCCTACAATGAGCAGTTCTTC. Translating gives CASSLGLLLAGSYNEQFF.

In regard to this clone: Its ends do not fully match the called genes, so a read error is possible. This same CDR3 is encoded by further DNA sequences in the sample. This chain joins TRBV29-1 and TRBJ1-1, with unresolved D. This CDR3 spans 14 amino acids. CDR1 is SQVTM, CDR2 ANQGSEA, per germline. CDR3 DNA: TGCAGCGTTAAAATGTTGGCGGAGAACACTGAGGCTTTCTTT. Translating gives CSVKMLAENTEAFF.

This rearrangement joins TRBV28 to TRBJ2-3; D possibly corresponds to TRBD1 (6 bases). Trimming stripped 6 bases from V and 2 bases from J, with 15 bases between. The CDR3 extends over 15 amino acids. Germline values: CDR1 MDHEN, CDR2 SYDVKM. The CDR3 spells CASSEGTSPTDTQYF. The CDR3 DNA is TGTGCCAGCAGCGAAGGGACATCTCCCACAGATACGCAGTATTTT. Using reference TRBV28 and TRBJ2-3 for the parts outside the CDR3, the full variable domain is DVKVTQSSRYLVKRTGEKVFLECVQDMDHENMFWYRQDPGLGLRLIYFSYDVKMKEKGDIPEGYSVSREKKERFSLILESASTNQTSMYLCASSEGTSPTDTQYFGPGTRLTVL.

This chain links TRBV27 with TRBJ1-1; D is possibly TRBD1 (6 bases). CDR1 and CDR2 (germline): MNHEY, SMNVEV (reference sequence). Trimming took 6 bases from V and 5 from J, leaving 13 bases between them. The CDR3 extends over 13 amino acids. CDR3 loop: CASRPIDRTEAFF. CDR3 bases: TGTGCCAGCAGACCAATCGACAGGACTGAAGCTTTCTTT.